This T cell receptor (beta chain) was captured in a study of cytomegalovirus exposure and HLA in healthy donors. Study-wide results and caveats: The study labeled 150 to 200 TCR beta chains cytomegalovirus-associated. Later work found that TCR association rates differed between HLA loci; DRB1 had the most and HLA-C the fewest. Presence/absence analyses assumed roughly uniform sequencing depth across donors, which may not hold. Later genetic work tied a missense DCLRE1C variant to beta-chain V and J trimming.

Germline CDR1 and CDR2: LNHDA and SQIVND (reference sequence). The CDR3 has 14 residues. The J segment lost 6 bases and the V segment lost 7 bases, leaving 9 bases of the junction unmatched. Primers: 60 Vbeta forward and 13 Jbeta reverse. Data came from immunoSEQ multiplex PCR; TCRdb stores just in-frame clones and leaves some out. This table has 180,000 or so clones, over 60% appearing once. Of note for this clone: Its target is not known.

This receptor was obtained from a female donor in good health and CMV-seronegative. The V call is TRBV19, the J call TRBJ1-5; 7 nucleotides agree with TRBD1. Specimen: PBMCs. The CDR3 is CASTNRAGGQPQHF. As DNA, the CDR3 is TGTGCCAGTACCAACCGGGCAGGGGGTCAGCCCCAGCATTTT.